These T cell receptor beta chains were read from a single sample in a study of identical twins. MiXCR, applied by TCRdb to the 5' RACE reads, yields one record per CDR3 protein. The repertoire holds hundreds of thousands of distinct CDR3 sequences, under 9% seen once, with 0.85% to 1% in the top ten. These data were likewise used in another study, on yellow fever vaccine responses in identical twins.

Sequences were obtained from PBMCs. The receptors were gathered from a woman between 18 and 29 years old in good health. CDR3s include the opening cysteine and the closing phenylalanine or tryptophan. Each record gives: clone size, J gene, V gene, D gene, CDR3 DNA, CDR3 protein. The D gene is left open where the match is weak. Clone size is not always given. Where it is, it says once, few, many or a class for expanded clones.

NA | TRBJ2-1 | TRBV6-5 | TRBD1 | TGTGCCAGCAGCTACGGACAGGGGGGTGGAATTCATGAGCAGTTCTTC | CASSYGQGGGIHEQFF
NA | TRBJ2-7 | TRBV15 | NA | TGTGCCACCAGCAAGGGGGTAGGAGGCTACGAGCAGTACTTC | CATSKGVGGYEQYF
many | TRBJ2-7 | TRBV12-3/TRBV12-4 | NA | TGTGCCAGCAGTAACCCCGGGGGATTCTCCTACGAGCAGTACTTC | CASSNPGGFSYEQYF
few | TRBJ2-3 | TRBV5-1 | TRBD2 | TGCGCCAGCAGCTTGGTGCGGGAGGGTACGCAGTATTTT | CASSLVREGTQYF
NA | TRBJ2-5 | TRBV5-1 | NA | TGCGCCAGCAGCCCGGAGAGGGTGACCCAGTACTTC | CASSPERVTQYF
NA | TRBJ2-2 | TRBV9 | TRBD2 | TGTGCCAGCAGCAACCCAACTAGCGGATTGAACACCGGGGAGCTGTTTTTT | CASSNPTSGLNTGELFF
few | TRBJ2-1 | TRBV24-1 | TRBD1 | TGTGCCACCAGTGATACCGGGACAGGGGTTCCCTACAATGAGCAGTTCTTC | CATSDTGTGVPYNEQFF
few | TRBJ2-3 | TRBV7-2 | TRBD1 | TGTGCCAGCAGCCGGGGACAGGGGGTTGGCACAGATACGCAGTATTTT | CASSRGQGVGTDTQYF
NA | TRBJ2-7 | TRBV27 | NA | TGTGCCAGCAGAGTTCGAGGGGGCGAGCAGTACTTC | CASRVRGGEQYF
NA | TRBJ2-7 | TRBV28 | TRBD1 | TGTGCCAGCAGTCCTCAGACAGGGGGGGCCTACGAGCAGTACTTC | CASSPQTGGAYEQYF
NA | TRBJ2-1 | TRBV10-3 | TRBD2 | TGTGCCATCCGTAACACCGGGACTAGCGGGAGGAATGAGCAGTTCTTC | CAIRNTGTSGRNEQFF
many | TRBJ2-7 | TRBV4-1 | TRBD1 | TGCGCCAGCAGCCCTGTGGGGCAGGGGGCATCCTACGAGCAGTACTTC | CASSPVGQGASYEQYF